This T cell receptor (beta chain) was obtained from a study of blood T cell repertoires in COVID-19. Study-wide background: Samples of COVID-19 (acute and convalescent) were obtained from the United States, Italy and Spain. T cells, B-cell-depleted T cells, or PBMCs provided the cDNA or gDNA that served as material.

Sequenced by immunoSEQ multiplex PCR; TCRdb stores in-frame clones only, minus some. The data hold approximately 130,000 clones, with more than 70% observed a single time. The V end lost 3 bases, the J end lost 3 bases, and 13 bases lay between the germline ends. The CDR3 loop spans 14 amino acids. Germline CDR1 and CDR2: SGHRS and YFSETQ. Input material: peripheral blood. The rearrangement joins TRBV5-1 to TRBJ2-7, with D perhaps TRBD1 (5 bases). This receptor was obtained from a man aged 55-75 years with acute or convalescent COVID-19. The CDR3 protein is CASSSSGLRYEQYF. In DNA form, the CDR3 reads TGCGCCAGCAGCTCCTCAGGGCTTCGCTACGAGCAGTACTTC.